A single sample gave rise to the 17 T cell receptor beta chains below, sequenced in a study of blood T cell repertoires in COVID-19. The repertoire was sequenced with immunoSEQ multiplex PCR; TCRdb's copy has only in-frame clones and lacks some. The table shows 250,000 to 350,000 clones, with roughly 90% occurring only once. Sequencing used peripheral blood. The receptors derive from a woman aged 30 to 39 with COVID-19, enrolled during active disease.

The V call is TRBV2, the J call TRBJ2-7, with TRBD1 matching over 7 bases. V trimming: 4 bases; J trimming: 3 bases; junction bases outside the gene matches: 6. The germline gives CDR1 SNHLY, CDR2 FYNNEI. The CDR3 spans 14 residues. CDR3 in amino acids: CASSAERQGYEQYF. In nucleotides, the CDR3 is TGTGCCAGCAGTGCCGAAAGACAGGGCTACGAGCAGTACTTC.

The chain uses TRBV5-1 and TRBJ1-3; possible D gene TRBD1, 5 bases. Trimming removed 0 bases at V and 0 bases at J, with 13 bases between. The CDR3 runs to 17 residues. In germline, CDR1 is SGHRS, CDR2 YFSETQ. The CDR3 region has the DNA TGCGCCAGCAGCTTGGCCTCGACAGCCAACTCTGGAAACACCATATATTTT. Its protein is CASSLASTANSGNTIYF.

This clone was counted a few times. This chain uses TRBV19 with TRBJ2-2; TRBD2 is a possible D gene (5 bases). The CDR3 totals 13 residues. V was pared by 4 bases and J by 6 bases, with 9 bases between. Germline-derived CDR1 and CDR2 are LNHDA and SQIVND (reference sequence). The CDR3 region has the DNA TGTGCCAGTAGTACCTACGGGGCCGGGGAGCTGTTTTTT. This encodes CASSTYGAGELFF.

The J gene is TRBJ2-5, the V gene TRBV25-1, with D possibly TRBD2 on 5 matching bases. CDR1 is MGHDK and CDR2 is SYGVNS in the germline V gene. V gave up 6 bases and J gave up 2 bases, with 10 bases separating them. CDR3 length: 13 amino acids. This CDR3 reads CASSIPGQETQYF. CDR3 nucleotide sequence: TGTGCCAGCAGCATACCGGGACAAGAGACCCAGTACTTC.

The V and J genes are TRBV28 and TRBJ2-7; 7 nucleotides line up with TRBD1. V lost 7 bases to trimming and J lost 7 bases; unmatched junction nucleotides: 7. This CDR3 comprises 12 residues. Germline V gives CDR1 MDHEN, CDR2 SYDVKM. The CDR3 DNA sequence: TGTGCCAGCATTGGGACAGTCGGGGAGCAGTACTTC. Translating gives CASIGTVGEQYF.

The chain joins TRBV5-6 to TRBJ2-7; 8 nucleotides line up with TRBD2. Germline CDR1 reads SGHDT; CDR2 reads YYEEEE. V trimming: 4 bases; J trimming: 7 bases; junction bases outside the gene matches: 19. The CDR3 is made up of 17 amino acids. The CDR3 bases are TGTGCCAGCAGCACCTGGAGGGCTAGCGGGCTTGCCTCGGAGCAGTACTTC. It specifies CASSTWRASGLASEQYF.

The chain links TRBV12-3 or TRBV12-4 to TRBJ1-2, with D uncertain. The CDR3 is 13 amino acids. With 5 bases removed from V and 1 base from J, the gap between germline ends came to 8 bases. CDR3 sequence reads: CASSLPGNYGYTF. The CDR3 nucleotides are TGTGCCAGCAGTCTCCCGGGTAACTATGGCTACACCTTC.

This chain joins TRBV28 and TRBJ2-1, with TRBD2 matching over 8 bases. CDR1 and CDR2 (germline): MDHEN, SYDVKM. The CDR3 is 16 amino acids. Trimming cost V 6 bases and J 3 bases; bases outside gene matches: 10. CDR3: CASSLKGLAGYNEQFF. CDR3 coding DNA: TGTGCCAGCAGCCTAAAAGGACTAGCTGGCTACAATGAGCAGTTCTTC. The whole variable domain, filled in from reference TRBV28 and TRBJ2-1, reads DVKVTQSSRYLVKRTGEKVFLECVQDMDHENMFWYRQDPGLGLRLIYFSYDVKMKEKGDIPEGYSVSREKKERFSLILESASTNQTSMYLCASSLKGLAGYNEQFFGPGTRLTVL.

The table lists this clone with a few counts. The chain is built from TRBV7-2 and TRBJ1-5; 9 nucleotides line up with TRBD1. The V gene's germline CDR1 is SGHTA and CDR2 FQGNSA. This CDR3 region has 14 residues. V dropped 6 bases and J dropped 4; count of bases not matched to a gene: 4. CDR3 bases: TGTGCCAGCAGGGGGACAGGGAATAATCAGCCCCAGCATTTT. As protein: CASRGTGNNQPQHF.

The chain links TRBV7-2 to TRBJ2-5; the D gene is possibly TRBD1 (5 bases). The CDR3 loop spans 16 amino acids. Trimming took off 0 bases at V and 1 base at J, with 12 bases between the two ends. CDR1 is SGHTA, CDR2 FQGNSA, per germline. CDR3 bases: TGTGCCAGCAGCTTAGCGCCCCAGGGCCCCCAAGAGACCCAGTACTTC. Amino acid sequence: CASSLAPQGPQETQYF.

The rearrangement joins TRBV19 to TRBJ1-1; D remains unclear. Trimming cost V 0 bases and J 0 bases, with 14 bases left between them. Looked up from germline, CDR1 is LNHDA and CDR2 is SQIVND (reference sequence). This CDR3 is 17 amino acids long. Here the CDR3 DNA reads TGTGCCAGTAGTATAGATCCCCGGGGAGGGCTGAACACTGAAGCTTTCTTT. Translating it yields CASSIDPRGGLNTEAFF.

The genes are TRBV3-1 (or the pseudogene TRBV3-2) and TRBJ1-3; D is unclear. Trimming removed 2 bases at V and 0 bases at J, with 5 bases between. This CDR3 has 14 residues. The germline V gene has CDR1 LGHDT and CDR2 YNNKEL (reference sequence). CDR3 in amino acids: CASSQKSSGNTIYF. The CDR3 region has the DNA TGTGCCAGCAGCCAAAAGAGCTCTGGAAACACCATATATTTT.

V is TRBV4-1 and J is TRBJ2-1, with 8 bases matching TRBD2. The CDR3 is 16 amino acids. The trim removed 4 bases at V and 10 bases at J, leaving 15 bases unmatched. Germline CDR1 is MGHRA and CDR2 is YSYEKL. The CDR3 DNA reads TGCGCCAGCAGCCCGCTCCCCCGGGAGGGCCCATGGGAGCAGTTCTTC. Translated: CASSPLPREGPWEQFF.

This chain connects TRBV7-9 to TRBJ2-2; D is possibly TRBD2 (5 bases). Per germline, CDR1 SEHNR and CDR2 FQNEAQ (reference sequence). The length of the CDR3 is 14 residues. Trimming shortened V by 4 bases and J by 4 bases, and 10 bases separated the two germline ends. The CDR3 loop is CASSSGLITGELFF. CDR3 coding DNA: TGTGCCAGCAGCTCCGGACTCATCACCGGGGAGCTGTTTTTT.

This clone has more than one count but fewer than ten. Other DNA sequences within the sample encode an identical CDR3. V and J are TRBV6-5 and TRBJ2-1, with TRBD2 identical over 10 bases. CDR3 length: 14 residues. V gave up 9 bases and J gave up 1 base; unmatched junction bases: 3. From germline, CDR1 is MNHEY and CDR2 SVGAGI. This chain's CDR3 is CASRAGGSYNEQFF. Here the CDR3 DNA reads TGTGCCAGTAGAGCGGGAGGGTCCTACAATGAGCAGTTCTTC.

The chain links TRBV7-3 to TRBJ1-1; tentatively, D is TRBD1 (6 bases). The germline CDR1 and CDR2 sequences are SGHTA and FQGTGA. With 0 bases removed from V and 1 base from J, the gap between germline ends came to 6 bases. The CDR3 loop spans 14 amino acids. The CDR3 sequence: CASSLTTGNTEAFF. For the CDR3, the DNA is TGTGCCAGCAGCTTAACGACAGGGAACACTGAAGCTTTCTTT.

This chain connects TRBV19 to TRBJ1-1, with 8 nucleotides matching TRBD1. This CDR3 has 13 residues. V dropped 3 bases and J dropped 6; count of bases not matched to a gene: 3. Germline CDR1 is LNHDA and CDR2 is SQIVND (reference sequence). CDR3 region: CASSIRQGPEAFF. CDR3 nucleotide sequence: TGTGCCAGTAGTATCCGACAGGGGCCTGAAGCTTTCTTT. Full variable domain (rest looked up from reference TRBV19 and TRBJ1-1): DGGITQSPKYLFRKEGQNVTLSCEQNLNHDAMYWYRQDPGQGLRLIYYSQIVNDFQKGDIAEGYSVSREKKESFPLTVTSAQKNPTAFYLCASSIRQGPEAFFGQGTRLTVV.